The next 15 T cell receptor beta chains were all read from a single sample in a study of early T cells in non-severe SARS-CoV-2 infection. TCRdb passed the 5' RACE reads through MiXCR, listing each CDR3 protein once. The table records some 38,000 distinct CDR3 sequences, 4.5% to 5.5% of them present only once. Sample: whole blood. The receptors were gathered from an adult who was a healthcare worker with PCR-confirmed SARS-CoV-2 infection or an uninfected control (not recorded which).

Many counts were recorded for this clonotype. This chain connects TRBV11-3 to TRBJ2-7, with a tentative D call TRBD1 (5 bases). The V gene lost 4 bases and the J gene lost 3 bases, with 10 bases spanning the gap. Germline assignment: CDR1 SGHNT and CDR2 YENEEA. The CDR3 extends over 13 amino acids. This chain's CDR3 is CASSSTDSYEQYF. The CDR3 DNA sequence: TGTGCCAGCAGCTCCACCGACAGCTACGAGCAGTACTTC.

This clonotype was seen repeatedly, ten times or more. This sequence joins TRBV6-1 and TRBJ1-5, with D hard to call. Germline CDR1 is MNHNS and CDR2 is SASEGT. Between the trimmed V and J ends, which lost 6 bases and 2 bases, there was a span of 11 bases. There are 14 residues in the CDR3. The chain's CDR3 is CASSEDGGNQPQHF. CDR3 sequence (DNA): TGTGCCAGCAGCGAGGACGGTGGCAATCAGCCCCAGCATTTT.

This clonotype was seen many times. CDR3 sequence: CASSASGLTYEQYF. CDR3 sequence (DNA): TGCGCCAGCAGCGCGTCGGGACTTACCTACGAGCAGTACTTC. V gene TRBV5-1 combines with J gene TRBJ2-7; D possibly corresponds to TRBD2 (6 bases). V lost 4 bases and J lost 2, with 13 bases in between. Germline-derived CDR1 and CDR2 are SGHRS and YFSETQ. This CDR3 has 14 amino acids.

This clonotype came up many times. The chain uses TRBV5-5 and TRBJ2-3, with D possibly matching TRBD2 (6 bases). The CDR3 is 15 residues long. V was cut by 1 base and J by 1 base, with 10 bases left in between. Germline loops: CDR1 SGHKS, CDR2 YYEKEE (reference sequence). CDR3 in amino acids: CASSLWRGGTDTQYF. Written as DNA, the CDR3 is TGTGCCAGCAGCTTGTGGAGGGGAGGCACAGATACGCAGTATTTT. Full variable domain (outside the CDR3, taken from reference TRBV5-5 and TRBJ2-3): DAGVTQSPTHLIKTRGQQVTLRCSPISGHKSVSWYQQVLGQGPQFIFQYYEKEERGRGNFPDRFSARQFPNYSSELNVNALLLGDSALYLCASSLWRGGTDTQYFGPGTRLTVL.

This clonotype showed up many times. The V gene is TRBV10-3, the J gene TRBJ2-1; a weak D match, TRBD1 (5 bases). V shed 4 bases and J shed 5 bases, with 12 bases lying between them. There are 14 residues in the CDR3. Germline CDR1 reads ENHRY; CDR2 reads SYGVKD. The DNA of the CDR3 is TGTGCCATCAGTGCTCAGGGTAGGCACAATGAGCAGTTCTTC. It yields the protein CAISAQGRHNEQFF.

This clonotype was counted ten times or more. This chain uses TRBV20-1 with TRBJ2-1; TRBD1 might be the D (6 bases). This CDR3 is built from 16 residues. Germline V CDR1 and CDR2: DFQATT, SNEGSKA (reference sequence). Trimming removed 1 base at V and 0 bases at J, with 13 bases between. CDR3: CSARVRGPSSYNEQFF. CDR3 DNA sequence: TGCAGTGCTAGAGTCAGGGGCCCGAGCTCCTACAATGAGCAGTTCTTC.

This clonotype was counted a few times. The J gene is TRBJ2-5, the V gene TRBV2, with 7 nucleotides matching TRBD1. Trimming cost V 7 bases and J 5 bases; bases outside gene matches: 13. Germline V gene sequence: CDR1 SNHLY, CDR2 FYNNEI. This CDR3 region has 15 residues. CDR3 sequence (DNA): TGTGCCAGCACCTCGTTATACAGGGGCGGGGAGACCCAGTACTTC. Translation gives CASTSLYRGGETQYF.

By sample share, this clonotype is medium-sized. The rearrangement joins TRBV6-2 or TRBV6-3 to TRBJ2-5, with 9 bases that match TRBD1. This CDR3 is 13 amino acids long. Germline V lookup: CDR1 MNHEY, CDR2 SVGEGT. With V trimmed by 5 bases and J by 3 bases, 1 base remained unmatched. The CDR3 sequence: CASSRTGEETQYF. The CDR3 bases are TGTGCCAGCAGTCGGACAGGGGAAGAGACCCAGTACTTC.

This clonotype was seen many times. The chain carries TRBV20-1 and TRBJ2-7; maybe TRBD2 (6 bases). This CDR3 has 13 amino acids. Looked up from germline, CDR1 is DFQATT and CDR2 is SNEGSKA (reference sequence). Deletions cut 5 bases from V and 4 bases from J, with 15 bases between. In nucleotides, the CDR3 is TGCAGTGCTGCCCGAGGAGGGATATACGAGCAGTACTTC. As protein: CSAARGGIYEQYF.

This clonotype was detected many times. The genes are TRBV4-1 and TRBJ1-1; D unresolved. The CDR3 loop spans 14 amino acids. From germline, CDR1 is MGHRA and CDR2 YSYEKL. V shed 5 bases and J shed 9 bases, with 19 bases lying between them. The CDR3 DNA reads as TGCGCCAGCAGCAAAGTAGAGTTGAAGGAGAAAGCTTTCTTT. Its protein product is CASSKVELKEKAFF.

V is TRBV30 and J is TRBJ1-2; D is ambiguous. V was pared by 7 bases and J by 8 bases, with 5 bases between. CDR3 length equals 8 residues. Germline V gene data show CDR1 as GTSNPN and CDR2 as SVGIG (reference sequence). CDR3 protein: CASYGYTF. The CDR3 coding sequence is TGTGCCTCCTACGGCTACACCTTC.

There are many counts of this clonotype. The chain links TRBV5-8 to TRBJ2-7; D remains ambiguous. Germline CDR1 is SGHTS and CDR2 is YDEGEE. This CDR3 is 14 amino acids long. Trimming shortened V by 4 bases and J by 2 bases, and 13 bases separated the two germline ends. The CDR3 sequence is CASSLTDTAYEQYF. For the CDR3, the DNA is TGTGCCAGCAGCCTAACCGATACGGCCTACGAGCAGTACTTC.

This clonotype was counted only a few times. The chain recombines TRBV18 with TRBJ2-2, with 7 bases that match TRBD2. The trim removed 4 bases at V and 6 bases at J, leaving 2 bases unmatched. Germline V lookup: CDR1 KGHSH, CDR2 LQKENI. CDR3 length equals 13 residues. The CDR3 spells CASSQRDSGELFF. The CDR3 nucleotides are TGTGCCAGCTCACAGCGGGATTCCGGGGAGCTGTTTTTT.

This clonotype has a count of ten or more. The chain couples TRBV7-7 to TRBJ2-1; tentatively, D is TRBD1 or TRBD2 (6 bases each). V was shortened by 2 bases and J by 5 bases, with 7 bases between the two germline ends. The CDR3 spans 13 residues. Germline V gives CDR1 SSHAT, CDR2 FNYEAQ (reference sequence). CDR3 DNA sequence: TGTGCCAGCAGCTTAAGGGGGGACAATGAGCAGTTCTTC. This gives the protein CASSLRGDNEQFF.

There are many counts of this clonotype. CDR3 in DNA: TGCGCCAGCAGCTTGGATAGCAATCAGCCCCAGCATTTT. Translation: CASSLDSNQPQHF. V and J are TRBV5-1 and TRBJ1-5; D unresolved. The CDR3 runs to 13 residues. V was pared by 0 bases and J by 0 bases, with 1 base between. Germline V CDR1 and CDR2: SGHRS, YFSETQ.